Shown below are 31 T cell receptor beta chains from a single sample sequenced in a study of blood T cell repertoires in COVID-19. Clones were sequenced by immunoSEQ multiplex PCR, and TCRdb holds only the in-frame ones, with some missing. The table includes over 65,000 clones, over 85% detected once. Material for sequencing was peripheral blood. These receptors came from a human donor in a cohort sampled during active COVID-19.

CDR3 bases: TGTGCCAGCACCTCACCTAAAACTAGCGGGCCTTACCAAGAGACCCAGTACTTC. Translation gives CASTSPKTSGPYQETQYF. The chain joins TRBV28 to TRBJ2-5; 9 bases match TRBD2. CDR1 and CDR2 (germline): MDHEN, SYDVKM. The CDR3 runs to 18 residues. V shed 7 bases, J shed 0 bases, and the junction held 15 bases outside the gene matches.

V gene TRBV7-9 combines with J gene TRBJ2-3, with 7 positions matching TRBD1. V gave up 4 bases and J gave up 8 bases; unmatched junction bases: 3. This CDR3 is built from 12 residues. Germline-derived CDR1 and CDR2 are SEHNR and FQNEAQ (reference sequence). Written as DNA, the CDR3 is TGTGCCAGCAGCTCCGGACAGGCTACGCAGTATTTT. Its protein is CASSSGQATQYF.

This clone came up once. The V gene is TRBV28, the J gene TRBJ1-5; D ambiguous. This CDR3 is 15 amino acids long. Trimming removed 4 bases from V and 0 bases from J, with 10 bases in between. Germline V gene sequence: CDR1 MDHEN, CDR2 SYDVKM. The CDR3 bases are TGTGCCAGCAGTTCCGAGATCTATAGCAATCAGCCCCAGCATTTT. Translated, it gives CASSSEIYSNQPQHF.

This clone was counted between two and nine times. This chain links TRBV27 with TRBJ1-6; D may be TRBD1 (6 bases). Germline CDR1 and CDR2: MNHEY and SMNVEV (reference sequence). CDR3 length equals 16 residues. Trimming pared 5 bases from V and 0 bases from J, leaving 11 bases between. The CDR3 region is CASSTRQVSYNSPLHF. CDR3 sequence (DNA): TGTGCCAGCAGTACTCGACAGGTCTCCTATAATTCACCCCTCCACTTT.

This chain uses TRBV6-2 or TRBV6-3 with TRBJ2-7; 7 bases align to TRBD1. There are 14 residues in the CDR3. The V gene end was trimmed by 2 bases and the J gene end by 2 bases; junction bases not matched to a gene: 3. Germline CDR1 and CDR2: MNHEY and SVGEGT. CDR3 nucleotides: TGTGCCAGCAGTTACCCGACAGGGACCTACGAGCAGTACTTC. Translation: CASSYPTGTYEQYF.

This chain joins TRBV6-6 and TRBJ1-5; 8 bases fit TRBD1. J lost 2 bases, V lost 4 bases, and 7 bases had no gene match. The CDR3 is 16 residues long. Germline V gene lookup returns CDR1 MNHNY and CDR2 SVGAGI (reference sequence). The CDR3 DNA is TGTGCCAGCAGTTCCAACAGGGGGGACGGCAATCAGCCCCAGCATTTT. This encodes CASSSNRGDGNQPQHF.

The chain recombines TRBV5-5 with TRBJ2-3, with a possible D match to TRBD1 (6 bases). The CDR3 spans 16 residues. Trimming took 0 bases from V and 0 from J, leaving 11 bases between them. Germline V gene sequence: CDR1 SGHKS, CDR2 YYEKEE (reference sequence). CDR3: CASSLGGTTSTDTQYF. The CDR3 bases are TGTGCCAGCAGCTTGGGGGGGACAACTAGCACAGATACGCAGTATTTT.

CDR3 bases: TGTGCCAGCAGCCCACATAATAGCAATCAGCCCCAGCATTTT. The encoded protein is CASSPHNSNQPQHF. The chain is built from TRBV7-8 and TRBJ1-5; D not resolved. The CDR3 has 14 amino acids. Germline assignment: CDR1 SGHVS and CDR2 FQNEAQ. V was clipped by 5 bases and J by 0 bases, with 8 bases between them.

Comment on this clone: The junction and the germline gene differ at one end; a read error may be behind it. The CDR3 coding sequence is TGCAGCGTCCAACAGACAGGGAACCATTGCGATTTT. Amino acid sequence: CSVQQTGNHCDF. The chain recombines TRBV29-1 with TRBJ2-3, with 7 bases that match TRBD1. The germline V gene has CDR1 SQVTM and CDR2 ANQGSEA. The CDR3 loop spans 12 amino acids.

The chain has TRBV5-1 and TRBJ2-3; tentative D call: TRBD1 (6 bases). The germline V gene has CDR1 SGHRS and CDR2 YFSETQ. The germline V and J ends were trimmed by 2 bases and 4 bases, with 14 bases remaining between them. CDR3 length: 15 amino acids. The CDR3 region is CASSFQGSVADTQYF. CDR3 DNA: TGCGCCAGCAGCTTCCAGGGGTCGGTGGCAGATACGCAGTATTTT.

The chain recombines TRBV7-8 with TRBJ1-5, with D possibly being TRBD1 (5 bases). This CDR3 is 15 amino acids long. Trimming removed 0 bases at V and 3 bases at J, with 9 bases between. Germline loops: CDR1 SGHVS, CDR2 FQNEAQ. CDR3 nucleotides: TGTGCCAGCAGCTTAGCGGGCAGGGCCAATCAGCCCCAGCATTTT. Its translation: CASSLAGRANQPQHF.

The chain uses TRBV29-1 and TRBJ1-2; 8 nucleotides match TRBD1. Germline CDR1 is SQVTM and CDR2 is ANQGSEA. V was clipped by 3 bases and J by 4 bases; unmatched bases: 10. CDR3 length: 15 residues. The CDR3 DNA is TGCAGCGTTGAGAGTGACAGGGGTATATTCTATGGCTACACCTTC. It codes for CSVESDRGIFYGYTF.

The chain uses TRBV7-2 and TRBJ2-3, with D uncertain. The CDR3 loop spans 13 amino acids. CDR1 and CDR2 from the germline V gene are SGHTA and FQGNSA. Trimming left V 3 bases short and J 4 bases short, with 8 bases between. The CDR3 DNA sequence: TGTGCCAGCAGCTTTCGAGAGGCAGATACGCAGTATTTT. Protein: CASSFREADTQYF.

The rearrangement links TRBV5-4 to TRBJ1-6; 7 bases fit TRBD1. The CDR3 sequence is 14 residues long. V gave up 3 bases and J gave up 7 bases; unmatched junction bases: 4. Germline values: CDR1 SGHNT, CDR2 YYREEE (reference sequence). The DNA of the CDR3 is TGTGCCAGCAGCTCGGGACAGCTAAATTCACCCCTCCACTTT. This translates into CASSSGQLNSPLHF. Full variable domain (outside the CDR3, taken from reference TRBV5-4 and TRBJ1-6): ETGVTQSPTHLIKTRGQQVTLRCSSQSGHNTVSWYQQALGQGPQFIFQYYREEENGRGNFPPRFSGLQFPNYSSELNVNALELDDSALYLCASSSGQLNSPLHFGNGTRLTVT.

The chain combines TRBV10-2 with TRBJ2-1; 14 nucleotides agree with TRBD2. Germline CDR1 is WSHSY and CDR2 is SAAADI. V shed 10 bases, J shed 9 bases, and the junction held 11 bases outside the gene matches. The CDR3 is 15 amino acids. The CDR3 region is CATLTSGRGEAEQFF. CDR3 coding DNA: TGCGCCACCCTGACTAGCGGGAGGGGAGAAGCTGAGCAGTTCTTC.

The J gene is TRBJ2-5, the V gene TRBV30; no reliable D call. Germline V CDR1 and CDR2: GTSNPN, SVGIG (reference sequence). V was shortened by 3 bases and J by 1 base, with 18 bases between the two germline ends. The CDR3 length is 16 residues. This chain's CDR3 is CAWRPTMATVQETQYF. DNA of the CDR3: TGTGCCTGGAGGCCAACTATGGCGACCGTCCAAGAGACCCAGTACTTC. The full variable domain, its missing parts supplied by reference TRBV30 and TRBJ2-5, is SQTIHQWPATLVQPVGSPLSLECTVEGTSNPNLYWYRQAAGRGLQLLFYSVGIGQISSEVPQNLSASRPQDRQFILSSKKLLLSDSGFYLCAWRPTMATVQETQYFGPGTRLLVL.

The CDR3 DNA reads as TGCAGTGCTAGTGACGGGACAGGGGGTGAAAAACTGTTTTTT. Amino acids: CSASDGTGGEKLFF. The chain carries TRBV20-1 and TRBJ1-4, with 11 nucleotides matching TRBD1. The CDR3 totals 14 residues. V lost 3 bases to trimming and J lost 7 bases; unmatched junction nucleotides: 4. CDR1 is DFQATT, CDR2 SNEGSKA, per germline (reference sequence).

This clone was counted once. V usage is TRBV9 and J usage is TRBJ2-1; D might be TRBD2 (6 bases). V shed 0 bases and J shed 7 bases, with 17 bases lying between them. CDR3 size: 16 residues. CDR1 is SGDLS and CDR2 is YYNGEE in the germline V gene. This CDR3 reads CASSVGELAFENEQFF. CDR3 DNA sequence: TGTGCCAGCAGCGTAGGGGAACTAGCCTTCGAGAATGAGCAGTTCTTC.

This chain joins TRBV7-2 and TRBJ2-5, with TRBD2 matching over 8 bases. The J call may be wrong; the DNA end is better matched by TRBJ2-7. Germline lookup yields CDR1 SGHTA and CDR2 FQGNSA. The CDR3 contains 18 residues. DNA for the CDR3: TGTGCCAGCAGCTTAGTAACCACTAGCGGACGACTGCCCTACGAGCAGTACTTC. Protein product: CASSLVTTSGRLPYEQYF.

The J gene is TRBJ2-1, the V gene TRBV28; D is possibly TRBD2 (6 bases). The CDR3 loop spans 15 amino acids. CDR1 and CDR2 from the germline V gene are MDHEN and SYDVKM. Trimming cost V 7 bases and J 6 bases, with 19 bases left between them. The CDR3 loop is CASTTGGGLGNEQFF. The DNA of the CDR3 is TGTGCCAGCACCACCGGAGGAGGGTTGGGCAATGAGCAGTTCTTC.

J is TRBJ2-5 and V is TRBV5-1; tentatively, D is TRBD2 (7 bases). Trimming shortened V by 0 bases and J by 0 bases, and 27 bases separated the two germline ends. The CDR3 loop spans 21 amino acids. Germline CDR1 reads SGHRS; CDR2 reads YFSETQ. Here the CDR3 reads CASSLAPSRGPRAGNQETQYF. DNA for the CDR3: TGCGCCAGCAGCTTGGCCCCATCCAGGGGACCCCGAGCGGGAAACCAAGAGACCCAGTACTTC.

V usage is TRBV5-1 and J usage is TRBJ1-4; no clear D gene. The CDR3 is made up of 13 amino acids. Trimming removed 6 bases at V and 0 bases at J, with 6 bases between. From germline, CDR1 is SGHRS and CDR2 YFSETQ. The CDR3 protein is CASKRATNEKLFF. The CDR3 region has the DNA TGCGCCAGCAAACGGGCAACTAATGAAAAACTGTTTTTT.

The chain joins TRBV18 to TRBJ2-7; a possible D gene is TRBD2 (7 bases). The CDR3 loop spans 17 amino acids. Deletions cut 3 bases from V and 0 bases from J, with 18 bases between. The germline V gene has CDR1 KGHSH and CDR2 LQKENI. CDR3 DNA: TGTGCCAGCTCACCGGGGGGCGGGGGCGTGAGCTCCTACGAGCAGTACTTC. Translating it yields CASSPGGGGVSSYEQYF.

The chain is built from TRBV6-1 and TRBJ2-5; D is perhaps TRBD2 (6 bases). Deletions cut 0 bases from V and 4 bases from J, with 12 bases between. CDR1 and CDR2 from the germline V gene are MNHNS and SASEGT. The CDR3 is made up of 15 amino acids. CDR3 sequence (DNA): TGTGCCAGCAGTGAAGCGGAGGGCCTGGGAGAGACCCAGTACTTC. Translated: CASSEAEGLGETQYF.

The rearrangement links TRBV30 to TRBJ1-2; 9 nucleotides line up with TRBD1. The length of the CDR3 is 17 residues. The J segment lost 8 bases and the V segment lost 0 bases, leaving 16 bases of the junction unmatched. From germline, CDR1 is GTSNPN and CDR2 SVGIG (reference sequence). CDR3 amino acids: CAWSVPGTGLRPYGYTF. CDR3 sequence (DNA): TGTGCCTGGAGTGTACCGGGGACAGGGTTAAGGCCTTACGGCTACACCTTC. The full variable domain, completed using reference TRBV30 and TRBJ1-2, is SQTIHQWPATLVQPVGSPLSLECTVEGTSNPNLYWYRQAAGRGLQLLFYSVGIGQISSEVPQNLSASRPQDRQFILSSKKLLLSDSGFYLCAWSVPGTGLRPYGYTFGSGTRLTVV.

The CDR3 is CASTVMNEQFF. Written as DNA, the CDR3 is TGTGCCAGCACCGTAATGAATGAGCAGTTCTTC. V usage is TRBV7-2 and J usage is TRBJ2-1, with D uncertain. The CDR3 is 11 amino acids. Germline V CDR1 and CDR2: SGHTA, FQGNSA. Trimming pared 7 bases from V and 7 bases from J, leaving 8 bases between.

This clone was observed a handful of times. The gene calls are TRBV2 and TRBJ2-7; possible D gene TRBD2, 5 bases. The germline V and J ends were trimmed by 2 bases and 5 bases, with 7 bases remaining between them. Germline CDR1 reads SNHLY; CDR2 reads FYNNEI. The CDR3 is made up of 12 amino acids. The DNA of the CDR3 is TGTGCCAGCAGTGAAACGCGGGACGAGCAGTACTTC. Translated: CASSETRDEQYF.

This sequence joins TRBV7-3 and TRBJ2-7; 8 bases align to TRBD2. The CDR3 length is 15 residues. Germline CDR1 and CDR2: SGHTA and FQGTGA. V shed 6 bases, J shed 0 bases, and the junction held 7 bases outside the gene matches. Here the CDR3 DNA reads TGTGCCAGCAGTTTCAGCGGGGGTAGCTCCTACGAGCAGTACTTC. Its translation is CASSFSGGSSYEQYF.

This clone was counted once. This rearrangement joins TRBV7-9 to TRBJ2-7, with TRBD1 identical over 7 bases. Germline assignment: CDR1 SEHNR and CDR2 FQNEAQ (reference sequence). J was trimmed by 0 bases and V by 1 base; bases with no gene match: 3. The CDR3 is made up of 15 amino acids. The CDR3 here is CASSLGDRNSYEQYF. CDR3 DNA: TGTGCCAGCAGCTTAGGGGACAGAAACTCCTACGAGCAGTACTTC.

The chain has TRBV4-3 and TRBJ2-4; 9 nucleotides agree with TRBD2. Germline CDR1 is LGHNA and CDR2 is YSLEER. The CDR3 has 17 amino acids. The V and J ends lost 4 bases and 0 bases, in that order; junction bases with no gene match: 7. For the CDR3, the DNA is TGCGCCAGCAGCCCTGAGAGTAGCGGGAGAGCCAAAAACATTCAGTACTTC. It codes for CASSPESSGRAKNIQYF.

The rearrangement uses TRBV5-4 and TRBJ2-1, with 12 bases fitting TRBD2. The V segment lost 0 bases and the J segment 10 bases; nucleotides outside the gene matches: 5. The CDR3 sequence is 15 residues long. Germline loops: CDR1 SGHNT, CDR2 YYREEE (reference sequence). CDR3 bases: TGTGCCAGCAGCTTGGGACTAGCGGGAGAGGAGGAGCAGTTCTTC. This encodes CASSLGLAGEEEQFF.